This T cell receptor (beta chain) appears in the sequencing data of a study of CD8 T cells in ankylosing spondylitis. Broader study findings: Clones linked to disease were reported to show significant enrichment in matched ankylosing spondylitis synovial fluid. A TCR beta motif of seven or eight highly homologous variants appeared characteristic of ankylosing spondylitis blood. There were earlier reports of some motif variants in reactive arthritis synovial fluid and blood. Within peripheral blood, clones linked to disease were CD8+ and relatively rare.

TCR beta libraries were made by quantitative 5'-RACE with molecular barcodes. TCRdb reprocessed the 5' RACE reads via MiXCR and lists one record per CDR3 protein. The sample lists more than 600,000 distinct CDR3 sequences, 15% to 20% occurring once. The germline V gene has CDR1 KGHSH and CDR2 LQKENI. The V segment lost 4 bases and the J segment 3 bases; nucleotides outside the gene matches: 6. The CDR3 has 16 residues. There are a few counts of this clonotype. The target antigen is unknown. The sequenced sample was blood, either unsorted or a sorted T cell fraction (not recorded which). The chain joins TRBV18 to TRBJ2-3; TRBD1 aligns across 11 bases. The clonotype comes from a male donor with ankylosing spondylitis. CDR3 sequence: CASSRPGQGVTDTQYF. CDR3 nucleotide sequence: TGTGCCAGCTCACGACCGGGACAGGGGGTAACAGATACGCAGTATTTT.